Below, 12 T cell receptor beta chains from the same sample are listed, as sequenced in a study of CDR3 diversity in severe acne. MiXCR was run by TCRdb on the PCR reads, yielding one entry per CDR3 protein. There are more than 80,000 distinct CDR3 sequences in the sample; about half occur only once, and around 10% lies in the top ten. Specimen: blood. Receptors were obtained from a male donor with severe acne vulgaris.

V and J are TRBV18 and TRBJ2-5; unclear D gene. Per the germline V gene, CDR1 is KGHSH and CDR2 is LQKENI. The CDR3 has 11 residues. Trimming left V 6 bases short and J 5 bases short, with 7 bases between. CDR3 bases: TGTGCCAGCTCCCAAGAGGAGACCCAGTACTTC. Translated, it gives CASSQEETQYF.

This sequence joins TRBV25-1 and TRBJ1-1; possible D gene TRBD1, 6 bases. Germline V gene sequence: CDR1 MGHDK, CDR2 SYGVNS. The length of the CDR3 is 14 residues. V lost 4 bases, J lost 6 bases, and 15 bases lay in between. CDR3 bases: TGTGCCAGCAGTGCCTTGACAGGCTACTCTGAAGCTTTCTTT. Protein product: CASSALTGYSEAFF.

The V gene is TRBV10-3, the J gene TRBJ2-5; D may be TRBD2 (6 bases). Per the germline V gene, CDR1 is ENHRY and CDR2 is SYGVKD. There are 18 residues in the CDR3. The germline V and J ends were trimmed by 2 bases and 6 bases, with 25 bases remaining between them. CDR3 sequence reads: CAISEIGPLLTGEKTQYF. The DNA for the CDR3 is TGTGCCATCAGTGAGATCGGACCCCTCCTGACGGGAGAGAAGACCCAGTACTTC.

Note on this clonotype: A much larger clone is a single base away; this may be a read error. The CDR3 sequence is CASSLSGGTGEKLFF. The CDR3 nucleotides are TGCGCCAGCAGCCTGTCCGGAGGGACCGGCGAAAAACTGTTTTTT. The chain uses TRBV5-1 and TRBJ1-4; D perhaps matches TRBD1 (5 bases). Germline values: CDR1 SGHRS, CDR2 YFSETQ. V dropped 4 bases and J dropped 8 bases, with 18 bases sitting between them. The CDR3 is 15 amino acids.

In its sample, this clonotype was seen a few times. A read error may produce the germline difference seen at one junction end. The rearrangement joins TRBV5-1 to TRBJ1-1; 8 bases align to TRBD1. The CDR3 is 15 amino acids. Germline CDR1 and CDR2: SGHRS and YFSETQ. This chain's CDR3 is CASRGTGGDLDPGVF. CDR3 nucleotides: TGCGCCAGCAGAGGGACAGGAGGGGACCTGGATCCTGGGGTCTTT.

This clonotype was recorded a few times. The V and J genes are TRBV5-5 and TRBJ1-6; 8 nucleotides match TRBD1. CDR1 SGHKS and CDR2 YYEKEE come from the germline V gene (reference sequence). The V and J ends lost 4 bases and 4 bases, in that order; junction bases with no gene match: 7. The CDR3 runs 16 residues. This chain's CDR3 is CASSPPGGGYNSPLHF. CDR3 sequence (DNA): TGTGCCAGCAGCCCACCAGGGGGCGGGTATAATTCACCCCTCCACTTT.

This chain connects TRBV20-1 to TRBJ2-7, with 12 bases aligning to TRBD1. The germline gives CDR1 DFQATT, CDR2 SNEGSKA (reference sequence). The CDR3 runs 12 residues. V was clipped by 5 bases and J by 6 bases; unmatched bases: 2. Written as DNA, the CDR3 is TGCAGTGCTCCGGGACAGGGGGCCGAGCAGTACTTC. Protein product: CSAPGQGAEQYF.

A few counts support this clonotype. A much larger clone sits a single nucleotide away, making a read error possible. The gene calls are TRBV5-1 and TRBJ2-7; D ambiguous. Germline V lookup: CDR1 SGHRS, CDR2 YFSETQ. V was clipped by 2 bases and J by 2 bases, with 14 bases between them. This CDR3 has 15 residues. The CDR3 region is CASSLSRGLPYEQYF. The CDR3 DNA is TGCGCCAGCAGCTTATCCCGAGGCTTACCCTACGAGCAGTACTTC.

This clonotype was seen only once. This may stem from a read error, because a much larger clone lies one nucleotide away. The CDR3 carries no conserved terminal phenylalanine or tryptophan, so it likely arises from a read error. V gene TRBV7-9 combines with J gene TRBJ2-5, with unresolved D. The germline V and J ends were trimmed by 2 bases and 5 bases, with 12 bases remaining between them. Germline CDR1 reads SEHNR; CDR2 reads FQNEAQ (reference sequence). This CDR3 comprises 14 residues. The CDR3 DNA reads TGTGCCAGCAGCTTAACTAAAACACAGGAGACCCAGTACCTC. Its translation: CASSLTKTQETQYL.

This chain joins TRBV14 and TRBJ2-3, with 10 bases matching TRBD2. CDR3 size: 15 residues. Trimming at V came to 7 bases and at J to 7 bases, leaving 11 bases not matched to a gene. The germline CDR1 and CDR2 sequences are SGHDN and FVKESK. The chain's CDR3 is CASMVASGRYYTQYF. Written as DNA, the CDR3 is TGTGCCAGCATGGTGGCTAGCGGGAGATATTATACGCAGTATTTT.

This clonotype was found many times. This rearrangement joins TRBV5-1 to TRBJ2-1; no reliable D call. The germline V gene has CDR1 SGHRS and CDR2 YFSETQ. This CDR3 is built from 16 residues. V gave up 8 bases and J gave up 0 bases, with 18 bases separating them. CDR3 loop: CASSYGGLSSYNEQFF. In DNA, the CDR3 is TGCGCCAGTTCGTATGGTGGATTATCCTCCTACAATGAGCAGTTCTTC.

The sample holds many counts of this clonotype. The chain employs TRBV7-2 and TRBJ2-1; 11 bases match TRBD1. The CDR3 is 16 residues long. V lost 3 bases and J lost 8; bases outside the gene matches: 9. Germline loops: CDR1 SGHTA, CDR2 FQGNSA. The CDR3 DNA reads as TGTGCCAGCAGCTTCCTACCGGGACAGGGGGTCGATGAGCAGTTCTTC. Protein: CASSFLPGQGVDEQFF.